This TCR beta chain was identified in a study of T cell repertoires in cytomegalovirus infection. About the research overall: Matching HLA type, along with CMV infection, was indicated by public TCR beta signatures. The study's findings and limits: In two of eight donors, the top clonotype was HLA-C-restricted CMV-specific. Adding up the frequency of public TCR beta families identified people who carried CMV plus the relevant HLA.

TCRdb re-called the reads through MiXCR, storing one row per CDR3 protein. Of 210,000 or so distinct CDR3 sequences in the sample, 5% to 8.5% were seen once. Trimming removed 0 bases at V and 4 bases at J, with 12 bases between. The CDR3 sequence is 15 residues long. Germline V gene sequence: CDR1 ENHRY, CDR2 SYGVKD. This clonotype was detected many times. Its antigen remains unidentified. The sample comprised PBMCs. The chain employs TRBV10-3 and TRBJ2-5; no firm D call. This TCR was recovered from a human donor in good health (CMV status not recorded). Some clones in this sample may be carry-over from other donors' samples. CDR3 in DNA: TGTGCCATCAGTGAGTCGTCCCTCGTCGGAGAGACCCAGTACTTC. Translating gives CAISESSLVGETQYF.